The text below deals with one T cell receptor beta chain. Antigen: not known. The data belong to a study of identical twins. Germline CDR1 and CDR2: MDHEN and SYDVKM. CDR3 length: 16 residues. Germline trimming cut 0 bases from V and 5 bases from J; bases unmatched to any gene: 4. Overall study findings and caveats: A cross-sectional statistical analysis, not follow-up of the same donors, supported the conclusions.

Template switching supplied a universal primer site; unique molecular identifiers were carried on the cDNA. TCRdb re-called the 5' RACE reads through MiXCR, storing one row per CDR3 protein. The sample lists roughly 260,000 distinct CDR3 sequences; 7.5% were seen once. Another study also made use of these data, one on yellow fever vaccine responses in identical twins.

Sequencing input: CD8+ T cells sorted from blood. The V gene is TRBV28, the J gene TRBJ2-1; 10 bases map to TRBD1. The receptor comes from a woman aged 18 to 35 in good health. The CDR3 reads CASSLWDRGEDNEQFF. The CDR3 DNA sequence: TGTGCCAGCAGTTTATGGGACAGGGGGGAGGACAATGAGCAGTTCTTC.